The 24 T cell receptor beta chains listed next were all sequenced from one sample in a study of T cells in Graves' hyperthyroidism and ophthalmopathy. TCR beta CDR3 regions were amplified from RNA transcripts. Using the HTBI primer set, a first-round RT-PCR was run on the TCR CDR3. TCRdb called the multiplex PCR reads again in MiXCR, with one record for every CDR3 protein. Found here are about 260,000 distinct CDR3 sequences, 20% to 25% of them singletons; the top ten hold 20% to 30%. Material: blood. Receptors originate from a man aged 35 to 55 with Graves' hyperthyroidism that later progressed to Graves' ophthalmopathy.

This clonotype was observed at least ten times. The rearrangement links TRBV5-1 to TRBJ2-3, with a tentative D call TRBD2 (8 bases). V dropped 5 bases and J dropped 4 bases, with 20 bases sitting between them. The CDR3 has 16 amino acids. CDR1 and CDR2 from the germline V gene are SGHRS and YFSETQ. The CDR3 DNA follows: TGCGCCAGCAGAGCCACCGGGACTAGGGGGCCAGATACGCAGTATTTT. It codes for CASRATGTRGPDTQYF.

The gene calls are TRBV28 and TRBJ2-5; 8 bases align to TRBD1. Germline-derived CDR1 and CDR2 are MDHEN and SYDVKM. The CDR3 runs to 14 residues. Trimming at V came to 3 bases and at J to 4 bases, leaving 4 bases not matched to a gene. The CDR3 region is CASSLDRALETQYF. The CDR3 coding sequence is TGTGCCAGCAGTTTGGACAGGGCCTTAGAGACCCAGTACTTC.

The table lists this clonotype with many counts. The chain has TRBV10-3 and TRBJ2-7; a weak D match, TRBD2 (7 bases). The CDR3 consists of 20 residues. Deletions cut 3 bases from V and 6 bases from J, with 33 bases between. CDR1 ENHRY and CDR2 SYGVKD come from the germline V gene. CDR3 sequence: CAISDSSGNGVGYGGLEQYF. The CDR3 DNA follows: TGTGCCATCAGTGATTCATCAGGGAACGGAGTGGGCTACGGGGGGCTCGAGCAGTACTTC.

This clonotype was seen many times. The chain couples TRBV5-1 to TRBJ1-6; TRBD1 might be the D (6 bases). V lost 4 bases and J 7 bases, leaving 12 bases between the germline ends. Germline loops: CDR1 SGHRS, CDR2 YFSETQ. The CDR3 runs to 14 residues. CDR3 sequence: CASSNRDQNSPLHF. In DNA, the CDR3 is TGCGCCAGCAGCAACAGGGATCAGAATTCACCCCTCCACTTT.

The table lists this clonotype with many counts. The rearrangement links TRBV14 to TRBJ1-1, with D possibly TRBD1 on 5 matching bases. The CDR3 has 14 amino acids. Between the trimmed V and J ends, which lost 6 bases and 4 bases, there was a span of 15 bases. Germline values: CDR1 SGHDN, CDR2 FVKESK. In DNA, the CDR3 is TGTGCCAGCAGTTTAAGGGGTTACGGCACTGAAGCTTTCTTT. Encoded protein: CASSLRGYGTEAFF.

The chain links TRBV18 to TRBJ2-7; D uncertain. CDR3 size: 14 residues. V was clipped by 4 bases and J by 1 base, with 11 bases between them. Germline CDR1 KGHSH, CDR2 LQKENI. The CDR3 reads CASSLRHPSYEQYF. The CDR3 region has the DNA TGTGCCAGCTCACTTCGACACCCTTCCTACGAGCAGTACTTC.

V gene TRBV10-3 combines with J gene TRBJ2-7; TRBD1 agrees at 10 bases. The ends lost 6 bases at V and 3 bases at J; junction bases unmatched: 11. CDR3 length: 16 residues. Germline CDR1 and CDR2: ENHRY and SYGVKD. CDR3 nucleotide sequence: TGTGCCATCAGCGCGACAGGGGGCTCCTCAAGCTACGAGCAGTACTTC. Translated: CAISATGGSSSYEQYF.

This clonotype was seen ten or more times. The V call is TRBV6-2 or TRBV6-3, the J call TRBJ1-2; no reliable D call. Trimming cost V 2 bases and J 1 base, with 14 bases left between them. This CDR3 contains 16 residues. The V gene's germline CDR1 is MNHEY and CDR2 SVGEGT. This CDR3 is CASSYPSGMNNYGYTF. The DNA of the CDR3 is TGTGCCAGCAGTTACCCGAGCGGCATGAATAACTATGGCTACACCTTC.

The table lists this clonotype with many counts. This chain links TRBV9 with TRBJ1-2, with TRBD1 matching over 10 bases. The V and J ends lost 4 bases and 5 bases, in that order; junction bases with no gene match: 11. Germline V gene lookup returns CDR1 SGDLS and CDR2 YYNGEE. This CDR3 spans 16 amino acids. The CDR3 reads CASSSLRDRGGYGYTF. In DNA, the CDR3 is TGTGCCAGCAGCTCGCTAAGGGACAGGGGCGGTTATGGCTACACCTTC.

This clonotype was seen at least ten times. The chain couples TRBV28 to TRBJ1-2; D is ambiguous. V lost 2 bases and J 2 bases, leaving 9 bases between the germline ends. The germline gives CDR1 MDHEN, CDR2 SYDVKM. This CDR3 is 14 amino acids long. The CDR3 region is CASSLLDPNYGYTF. Here the CDR3 DNA reads TGTGCCAGCAGTTTACTTGACCCAAACTATGGCTACACCTTC.

This clonotype was counted many times. J is TRBJ2-2 and V is TRBV18; maybe TRBD2 (6 bases). The germline V gene has CDR1 KGHSH and CDR2 LQKENI. Trimming removed 1 base at V and 3 bases at J, with 6 bases between. This CDR3 region has 14 residues. The DNA for the CDR3 is TGTGCCAGCTCACCACGGGGGGACACCGGGGAGCTGTTTTTT. It codes for CASSPRGDTGELFF.

This clonotype was seen at least ten times. This rearrangement joins TRBV6-1 to TRBJ2-2; TRBD1 agrees at 10 bases. With V trimmed by 4 bases and J by 4 bases, 3 bases remained unmatched. This CDR3 has 15 amino acids. From germline, CDR1 is MNHNS and CDR2 SASEGT. The CDR3: CASSGTGGFTGELFF. Written as DNA, the CDR3 is TGTGCCAGCAGTGGGACAGGGGGATTCACCGGGGAGCTGTTTTTT.

This clonotype was seen many times. The chain uses TRBV28 and TRBJ1-1; the D is unclear. The CDR3 is 13 residues long. Germline CDR1 MDHEN, CDR2 SYDVKM. V gave up 3 bases and J gave up 6 bases, with 11 bases separating them. CDR3 DNA sequence: TGTGCCAGCAGTTTTTGGTGGCGCGCTGAAGCTTTCTTT. It specifies CASSFWWRAEAFF.

This clonotype was seen many times. The chain uses TRBV29-1 and TRBJ1-5; D call uncertain. The V end lost 5 bases, the J end lost 5 bases, and 10 bases lay between the germline ends. Looked up from germline, CDR1 is SQVTM and CDR2 is ANQGSEA. The CDR3 runs 12 residues. This CDR3 reads CSVSGGDQPQHF. For the CDR3, the DNA is TGCAGCGTTTCAGGTGGGGATCAGCCCCAGCATTTT.

This clonotype was observed at least ten times. J is TRBJ1-1 and V is TRBV7-9; D is unclear. V lost 10 bases, J lost 1 base, and 10 bases lay in between. The CDR3 length is 12 residues. The germline CDR1 and CDR2 sequences are SEHNR and FQNEAQ (reference sequence). In nucleotides, the CDR3 is TGTGCCACCGGACGGACGAACACTGAAGCTTTCTTT. Translation: CATGRTNTEAFF.

The chain employs TRBV6-1 and TRBJ1-1; D is undetermined. Germline V CDR1 and CDR2: MNHNS, SASEGT. Trimming left V 5 bases short and J 4 bases short, with 14 bases between. The CDR3 covers 14 residues. This chain's CDR3 is CASSLGRMATEAFF. Here the CDR3 DNA reads TGTGCCAGCAGTCTCGGACGGATGGCCACTGAAGCTTTCTTT.

At least ten counts were recorded for this clonotype. The chain carries TRBV30 and TRBJ2-7, with D perhaps TRBD2 (6 bases). The CDR3 is made up of 12 amino acids. The V gene's germline CDR1 is GTSNPN and CDR2 SVGIG (reference sequence). This CDR3 reads CARGGYSYEQYF. CDR3 bases: TGTGCTCGAGGAGGGTACTCCTACGAGCAGTACTTC.

This clonotype has at least ten counts. J is TRBJ2-5 and V is TRBV4-1; 8 bases match TRBD1. V was clipped by 4 bases and J by 5 bases; unmatched bases: 9. This CDR3 has 15 amino acids. Per the germline V gene, CDR1 is MGHRA and CDR2 is YSYEKL. The CDR3 sequence is CASSRGTGRVETQYF. The CDR3 DNA reads TGCGCCAGCAGCCGAGGGACAGGACGGGTTGAGACCCAGTACTTC.

This clonotype was observed many times. The junction departs from the called germline gene at one end, perhaps through a read error. The chain employs TRBV19 and TRBJ2-2, with TRBD2 identical over 9 bases. The CDR3 sequence is 17 residues long. In germline, CDR1 is LNHDA, CDR2 SQIVND (reference sequence). The CDR3 coding sequence is TGCGCCAGTAGTACGAACGGACTAGCGTCGAACACCGGGGAGCTGTTTTTT. This codes for CASSTNGLASNTGELFF.

This clonotype has ten or more counts. This sequence joins TRBV11-3 and TRBJ2-5; 13 bases map to TRBD2. V lost 6 bases to trimming and J lost 3 bases; unmatched junction nucleotides: 7. This CDR3 has 16 amino acids. CDR1 SGHNT and CDR2 YENEEA come from the germline V gene. The CDR3 spells CASSSPGLAGKETQYF. The CDR3 coding sequence is TGTGCCAGCAGTTCTCCGGGACTAGCGGGAAAAGAGACCCAGTACTTC.

This rearrangement joins TRBV11-2 to TRBJ1-1; tentative D call: TRBD1 (5 bases). From germline, CDR1 is SGHAT and CDR2 FQNNGV. V lost 2 bases to trimming and J lost 1 base, with 17 bases between them. The CDR3 is 17 amino acids. In DNA, the CDR3 is TGTGCCAGCAGCTTAATCAGGGTCAGTTTGTCGAACACTGAAGCTTTCTTT. As protein: CASSLIRVSLSNTEAFF.

This clonotype came up many times. The J gene is TRBJ2-7, the V gene TRBV27, with D possibly matching TRBD2 (6 bases). V was clipped by 7 bases and J by 4 bases, with 14 bases between them. The germline V gene encodes CDR1 MNHEY and CDR2 SMNVEV (reference sequence). This CDR3 comprises 13 residues. The chain's CDR3 is CASKTGTQYEQYF. DNA for the CDR3: TGTGCCAGCAAGACTGGGACTCAGTACGAGCAGTACTTC.

The genes are TRBV6-2 or TRBV6-3 and TRBJ2-7; the D call may be TRBD1 or TRBD2 (5 bases each). Trimming left V 10 bases short and J 4 bases short, with 11 bases between. Germline CDR1 and CDR2: MNHEY and SVGEGT. This CDR3 spans 11 amino acids. CDR3 DNA: TGTGCCACCGGGGACGGTTACGAGCAGTACTTC. Translating gives CATGDGYEQYF.

This clonotype was seen many times. The gene calls are TRBV2 and TRBJ1-1; maybe TRBD1 (6 bases). V shed 2 bases and J shed 0 bases, with 19 bases lying between them. This CDR3 is 18 amino acids long. The germline gives CDR1 SNHLY, CDR2 FYNNEI. The DNA for the CDR3 is TGTGCCAGCAGTGAACCCCGACGCAGGGGACCAATGAACACTGAAGCTTTCTTT. It yields the protein CASSEPRRRGPMNTEAFF.